Included here is one T cell receptor (beta chain) sequence, with context. As yet, its antigen is unknown. Peripheral blood came from healthy roughly 16-60 month-old surgical children and healthy nonsmoking adults. V was cut by 1 base and J by 4 bases, with 16 bases left in between. The CDR3 runs to 16 residues. Looked up from germline, CDR1 is SGHTA and CDR2 is FQGNSA. This sample was included in a study of naive CD8 T cells in extremely preterm neonates. The method was immunoSEQ multiplex PCR; TCRdb's version includes in-frame clones alone and lacks a portion of them. The data show over 5,000 clones, approximately 97% seen once. General study points: Preterm infants showed shorter CDR3s, fewer N additions and less trimming than older groups. Productive template counts varied among preterm samples, a noted limitation. Compared with all age groups, preterm neonates showed less repertoire richness.

The sequenced sample consisted of naive CD8+ T cells from blood. This rearrangement joins TRBV7-2 to TRBJ2-5; possibly TRBD2 for D (7 bases). The sequence derives from a human donor in good health. The CDR3 loop reads CASSLVGGAGLETQYF. CDR3 sequence (DNA): TGTGCCAGCAGCTTAGTAGGGGGGGCAGGGTTAGAGACCCAGTACTTC.